Each of the 5 T cell receptor beta chains below was sequenced from the same sample in a study of identical twins. Each CDR3 protein is one row after TCRdb ran MiXCR on the 5' RACE reads. The sample lists approximately 470,000 distinct CDR3 sequences, more than 13% occurring once. Another study also made use of these data, one on yellow fever vaccine responses in identical twins.

Sequenced input: CD4+ T cells sorted from blood. The origin of the receptors is a woman in her late teens or twenties in good health.

This clonotype was seen a few times. CDR3 in DNA: TGTGCCAGCAGCTTAGCGGTCTCTGGGGGGGCTGAAGCTTTCTTT. As protein: CASSLAVSGGAEAFF. This chain connects TRBV7-9 to TRBJ1-1; the D gene is possibly TRBD1 (5 bases). V lost 0 bases to trimming and J lost 6 bases, with 14 bases between them. This CDR3 region has 15 residues. Germline V gene data show CDR1 as SEHNR and CDR2 as FQNEAQ (reference sequence).

This clonotype turned up a few times. One end of the junction varies from germline; a read error may be responsible. V is TRBV6-1 and J is TRBJ2-1, with unresolved D. Germline V gene sequence: CDR1 MNHNS, CDR2 SASEGT. This CDR3 comprises 16 residues. As DNA, the CDR3 is TGTGCCAGCAGTCAAGCCGCAGGATTGTCCTACAATGAGCAGTTCTTC. Its translation: CASSQAAGLSYNEQFF.

This clonotype turned up a few times. V usage is TRBV10-3 and J usage is TRBJ2-7, with no clear D. The CDR3 sequence is 12 residues long. The V gene lost 3 bases and the J gene lost 6 bases, with 9 bases spanning the gap. In germline, CDR1 is ENHRY, CDR2 SYGVKD. CDR3 coding DNA: TGTGCCATCAGTGACCCCGGGCTCGAGCAGTACTTC. This sequence encodes CAISDPGLEQYF.

V gene TRBV18 combines with J gene TRBJ2-5; D not resolved. The CDR3 runs 12 residues. Germline loops: CDR1 KGHSH, CDR2 LQKENI. Trimming pared 3 bases from V and 3 bases from J, leaving 5 bases between. The CDR3 DNA is TGTGCCAGCTCACCGTCTGAAGAGACCCAGTACTTC. Translating gives CASSPSEETQYF.

The V call is TRBV7-3, the J call TRBJ2-6; D ambiguous. CDR1 SGHTA and CDR2 FQGTGA come from the germline V gene. The CDR3 is 13 residues long. Between the trimmed V and J ends, which lost 5 bases and 3 bases, there was a span of 5 bases. CDR3 region: CASSGVGANVLTF. In DNA, the CDR3 is TGTGCCAGCAGCGGCGTTGGGGCCAACGTCCTGACTTTC.